What follows is one T cell receptor (beta chain) and its context. The entry originates in a study of identical twins. The germline V gene has CDR1 LGHDT and CDR2 YNNKEL (reference sequence). This CDR3 comprises 13 residues. V was pared by 5 bases and J by 6 bases, with 13 bases between. TCRdb reprocessed the 5' RACE reads via MiXCR and lists one record per CDR3 protein. The sample carries around 470,000 distinct CDR3 sequences, more than 13% recorded once. The same sample was also studied in work on yellow fever vaccine responses in identical twins.

The chain has TRBV3-1 and TRBJ1-1; no reliable D call. Sequencing used CD4+ T cells sorted from blood. The clonotype comes from a woman between 18 and 29 years old in good health. CDR3 nucleotide sequence: TGTGCCAGCAGCTTCTCGGGAGGCTCTGAAGCTTTCTTT. Translating it yields CASSFSGGSEAFF.